The 3 T cell receptor beta chains listed next were all sequenced from one sample in a study of Ad26.COV2.S vaccination and SARS-CoV-2 variants (dated by TCRdb to about 2021). The intended sense of this specimen's time point label: individuals recovered from natural SARS-CoV-2 infection. Library construction relied on the immunoSEQ multiplex PCR assay. Not all clones reach the TCRdb copy of this immuneACCESS table, which keeps in-frame sequences only. Checked studies attribute under half of the gap to unresolved V genes and leave the rest unexplained. This sample has about 140,000 clones in its table, and 86% of those were observed once. Approximately 5% of the sample lies in the top ten. Sample: peripheral blood, taken after recovery from COVID-19. These receptor sequences come from a human donor who had recovered from COVID-19.

This chain joins TRBV30 and TRBJ2-3, with 7 bases identical to TRBD1. V lost 4 bases, J lost 0 bases, and 7 bases stayed unmatched. This CDR3 has 15 residues. CDR1 GTSNPN and CDR2 SVGIG come from the germline V gene (reference sequence). The CDR3 here is CAWMRQGVSTDTQYF. CDR3 DNA: TGTGCCTGGATGAGGCAGGGGGTAAGCACAGATACGCAGTATTTT.

This chain connects TRBV2 to TRBJ2-7; the D gene could be TRBD1 or TRBD2 (6 bases each). The CDR3 has 15 amino acids. Trimming removed 7 bases from V and 5 bases from J, with 21 bases in between. Germline CDR1 SNHLY, CDR2 FYNNEI. CDR3 region: CASNARGGPRDEQYF. For the CDR3, the DNA is TGTGCCAGCAACGCCAGAGGGGGGCCGAGGGACGAGCAGTACTTC.

The chain is built from TRBV29-1 and TRBJ2-1, with a weak D call TRBD2 (6 bases). The germline V gene encodes CDR1 SQVTM and CDR2 ANQGSEA. The CDR3 contains 12 residues. Between the trimmed V and J ends, which lost 3 bases and 8 bases, there was a span of 11 bases. The CDR3 nucleotides read TGCAGCGTTGATCATTCTAGCGATGAGCAGTTCTTC. Amino acids: CSVDHSSDEQFF.